The present T cell receptor (beta chain) was sequenced within a study of CD8 T cells in ankylosing spondylitis. Study results and caveats: Clones linked to disease were reported to show significant enrichment in matched ankylosing spondylitis synovial fluid. In ankylosing spondylitis blood, a motif of several highly homologous TCR beta variants appeared characteristic.

TCRdb re-called the 5' RACE reads through MiXCR, storing one row per CDR3 protein. The sample holds about 800,000 distinct CDR3 sequences, about 11% seen once. As regards this clonotype: No antigen is known for it.

V lost 0 bases and J 2 bases, leaving 6 bases between the germline ends. CDR3 length: 15 amino acids. Germline V gene sequence: CDR1 SGHRS, CDR2 YFSETQ. V is TRBV5-1 and J is TRBJ2-6, with D unresolved. The sequence came from a male donor with ankylosing spondylitis. Sequencing used blood, either unsorted or a sorted T cell fraction (not recorded which). In DNA form, the CDR3 reads TGCGCCAGCAGCTTGGATGGGCCTGGGGCCAACGTCCTGACTTTC. Its protein is CASSLDGPGANVLTF.